The clone carrying this T cell receptor (beta chain) was picked up a small number of times. Its antigen is not identified. The record originates from a study of CD8 T cells in ankylosing spondylitis. Overall study results and limits: Disease-linked clones reportedly concentrated significantly in matched ankylosing spondylitis synovial fluid. Past studies reported some motif variants in reactive arthritis synovial fluid and blood. What seemed typical of ankylosing spondylitis blood was a TCR beta motif built from roughly eight highly homologous variants.

Germline loops: CDR1 MDHEN, CDR2 SYDVKM. The V end lost 5 bases, the J end lost 15 bases, and 17 bases lay between the germline ends. CDR3 length equals 12 residues. TCRdb passed the 5' RACE reads through MiXCR, listing each CDR3 protein once. The top ten hold 16% of the sample, which has 300,000 to 400,000 distinct CDR3 sequences, around 24% seen once. The source of this sequence is a male donor with ankylosing spondylitis. The rearrangement joins TRBV28 to TRBJ2-4, with no clear D. The material sequenced was blood, either unsorted or a sorted T cell fraction (not recorded which). The CDR3 bases are TGTGCCAGCAGTCTACTCGACCCAGCCGCGTACTTC. Translation: CASSLLDPAAYF.